The 11 T cell receptor beta chains reported below all come from one sample, sequenced in a study of T-cell reconstitution after alpha-beta-depleted transplantation in children. Library preparation (for TCRbeta) was performed with unique molecular identifiers. One entry per CDR3 protein results from TCRdb running MiXCR on the PCR reads. The data contain 90,000 to 100,000 distinct CDR3 sequences, less than 25% of them seen just once; the ten biggest clones take up 20% to 25%. Sequenced here: PBMCs, sampled before TCRalphabeta/CD19-depleted stem cell transplant. These receptors all come from a boy aged 2 to 9 with acute lymphoblastic leukemia, due to receive a stem cell transplant.

This clonotype was detected a few times. The chain joins TRBV6-4 to TRBJ2-2; maybe TRBD2 (5 bases). Germline V gene lookup returns CDR1 MRHNA and CDR2 SNTAGT. CDR3 length equals 15 residues. The V and J ends lost 0 bases and 5 bases respectively, with 10 bases between them. The CDR3 DNA reads as TGTGCCAGCAGTGACTCAGCCAGCGGTACCGGGGAGCTGTTTTTT. The encoded protein is CASSDSASGTGELFF.

This clonotype was seen repeatedly, ten times or more. The rearrangement links TRBV12-3 or TRBV12-4 to TRBJ2-5, with D unresolved. This CDR3 has 14 residues. V lost 4 bases, J lost 3 bases, and 12 bases lay in between. The CDR3 DNA reads as TGTGCCAGCAGTTCCCCATCTGGGAAAGAGACCCAGTACTTC. This encodes CASSSPSGKETQYF.

The chain combines TRBV20-1 with TRBJ2-7; 9 bases align to TRBD2. The CDR3 sequence is 14 residues long. Germline V gives CDR1 DFQATT, CDR2 SNEGSKA (reference sequence). The V gene end was trimmed by 4 bases and the J gene end by 0 bases; junction bases not matched to a gene: 4. The CDR3 here is CSAISGRSSYEQYF. CDR3 in DNA: TGCAGTGCTATAAGCGGGAGGAGCTCCTACGAGCAGTACTTC.

The V gene is TRBV9, the J gene TRBJ2-2; D ambiguous. CDR3 length: 13 amino acids. Trimming cost V 4 bases and J 3 bases, with 7 bases left between them. From germline, CDR1 is SGDLS and CDR2 YYNGEE. In nucleotides, the CDR3 is TGTGCCAGCAGCCCACACGACACCGGGGAGCTGTTTTTT. It is translated as CASSPHDTGELFF.

The V gene is TRBV7-9, the J gene TRBJ2-1; 7 positions agree with TRBD2. Germline assignment: CDR1 SEHNR and CDR2 FQNEAQ (reference sequence). V dropped 5 bases and J dropped 6; count of bases not matched to a gene: 13. The CDR3 spans 16 residues. The CDR3, as DNA: TGTGCCAGCAGCCAAGGGAAACTAGCGTCGGGCAATGAGCAGTTCTTC. Residues: CASSQGKLASGNEQFF.

This clonotype was picked up a small number of times. The V gene is TRBV20-1, the J gene TRBJ1-4; D remains ambiguous. CDR3 length equals 12 residues. V lost 5 bases and J 4 bases, leaving 8 bases between the germline ends. Germline V CDR1 and CDR2: DFQATT, SNEGSKA (reference sequence). CDR3 protein: CSAFRDNEKLFF. Here the CDR3 DNA reads TGCAGTGCTTTCCGGGATAATGAAAAACTGTTTTTT.

The chain carries TRBV20-1 and TRBJ2-7; no clear D. The length of the CDR3 is 14 residues. V lost 6 bases to trimming and J lost 1 base, with 16 bases between them. CDR1 and CDR2 (germline): DFQATT, SNEGSKA (reference sequence). CDR3 in DNA: TGCAGTGCGCCCCCCCCGGACCTTTCCTACGAGCAGTACTTC. This translates into CSAPPPDLSYEQYF.

CDR3 DNA sequence: TGTGCCAGCAGGCCCGGGGGGGGCGGTTTTTTCTACGAGCAGTACTTC. It specifies CASRPGGGGFFYEQYF. This chain connects TRBV28 to TRBJ2-7; 8 nucleotides line up with TRBD2. Germline V gene sequence: CDR1 MDHEN, CDR2 SYDVKM. The CDR3 covers 16 residues. The V gene end was trimmed by 6 bases and the J gene end by 3 bases; junction bases not matched to a gene: 13.

V usage is TRBV12-5 and J usage is TRBJ2-1, with D perhaps matching TRBD1 (6 bases). This CDR3 contains 17 residues. CDR1 LGHNT and CDR2 FRNRAP come from the germline V gene. The CDR3 sequence is CASSQQGLPSSYNEQFF. The CDR3 DNA follows: TGTGCCTCCTCCCAACAGGGCCTTCCGAGCTCCTACAATGAGCAGTTCTTC.

Many counts were recorded for this clonotype. V usage is TRBV29-1 and J usage is TRBJ2-5; D remains unclear. The length of the CDR3 is 13 residues. Germline-derived CDR1 and CDR2 are SQVTM and ANQGSEA. The V end was cut by 4 bases, the J end by 1 base, with 10 bases between. DNA of the CDR3: TGCAGCGTTGGATTGGGTGGCCAAGAGACCCAGTACTTC. Translation: CSVGLGGQETQYF.

The gene calls are TRBV28 and TRBJ2-4; D is unclear. The germline CDR1 and CDR2 sequences are MDHEN and SYDVKM. V was shortened by 3 bases and J by 6 bases, with 9 bases between the two germline ends. This CDR3 comprises 13 residues. This CDR3 is CASSFQNVNIQYF. The CDR3 DNA sequence: TGTGCCAGCAGTTTCCAGAATGTAAACATTCAGTACTTC.